One sample yielded the 15 T cell receptor beta chains listed below, sequenced in a study of T cells in Graves' hyperthyroidism and ophthalmopathy. Researchers amplified the TCR beta CDR3 regions from RNA transcripts. HTBI primers were the set used in a first-round RT-PCR of the TCR CDR3. TCRdb re-derived calls from the multiplex PCR reads in MiXCR, one entry per CDR3 protein. There are around 500,000 distinct CDR3 sequences in the sample; about 22% occur only once, and 45% to 50% lies in the top ten. The sequenced sample consisted of blood. These receptor sequences come from a woman in her 70s with Graves' ophthalmopathy.

CDR3 residues: CASSLGGDGRAYEQYF. The CDR3, as DNA: TGCGCCAGCAGCCTTGGGGGTGACGGGAGGGCCTACGAGCAGTACTTC. The gene calls are TRBV4-1 and TRBJ2-7; 8 nucleotides align to TRBD2. The CDR3 spans 16 residues. Germline V gene sequence: CDR1 MGHRA, CDR2 YSYEKL. The ends lost 4 bases at V and 2 bases at J; junction bases unmatched: 10.

This clonotype was recorded many times. The chain joins TRBV12-3 or TRBV12-4 to TRBJ2-7, with D perhaps assigned TRBD1 or TRBD2 (5 bases each). The CDR3 spans 14 residues. V gave up 3 bases and J gave up 2 bases, with 11 bases separating them. CDR3 bases: TGTGCCAGCAGTTTTACTTGGGGGACCTACGAGCAGTACTTC. Translation gives CASSFTWGTYEQYF.

This clonotype was seen more than once but under ten times. The rearrangement uses TRBV29-1 and TRBJ2-1; a possible D gene is TRBD2 (5 bases). V lost 5 bases to trimming and J lost 6 bases, with 8 bases between them. The CDR3 extends over 11 amino acids. The germline V gene has CDR1 SQVTM and CDR2 ANQGSEA. As DNA, the CDR3 is TGCAGCGTTAGTGGGAGCAATGAGCAGTTCTTC. This gives the protein CSVSGSNEQFF.

Only a few counts were recorded for this clonotype. The chain is built from TRBV29-1 and TRBJ1-2; 7 nucleotides match TRBD1. The germline V gene encodes CDR1 SQVTM and CDR2 ANQGSEA. V lost 7 bases and J lost 4; bases outside the gene matches: 6. The CDR3 consists of 12 residues. The CDR3 coding sequence is TGCAGCGCCGGGACAGAATTCTATGGCTACACCTTC. Translating it yields CSAGTEFYGYTF.

In its sample, this clonotype was seen a few times. This sequence joins TRBV5-1 and TRBJ2-5; D is unclear. Germline lookup yields CDR1 SGHRS and CDR2 YFSETQ. V was pared by 0 bases and J by 3 bases, with 15 bases between. The CDR3 is 16 amino acids. The CDR3 DNA follows: TGCGCCAGCAGCTTGGGGTTTTCAGGCCCCGAAGAGACCCAGTACTTC. It specifies CASSLGFSGPEETQYF.

This clonotype was seen more than once but under ten times. The V and J genes are TRBV7-3 and TRBJ1-5; D unresolved. Germline loops: CDR1 SGHTA, CDR2 FQGTGA. The V end was cut by 5 bases, the J end by 5 bases, with 16 bases between. This CDR3 is built from 15 residues. CDR3 sequence reads: CASSPRVARDQPQHF. For the CDR3, the DNA is TGTGCCAGCAGCCCACGGGTCGCCCGTGATCAGCCCCAGCATTTT.

This chain links TRBV19 with TRBJ1-1; D is undetermined. This CDR3 is built from 14 residues. Germline V gene data show CDR1 as LNHDA and CDR2 as SQIVND (reference sequence). V was clipped by 3 bases and J by 4 bases, with 12 bases between them. In nucleotides, the CDR3 is TGTGCCAGTAGTATGGGCGGAGGAGGCACTGAAGCTTTCTTT. Its protein is CASSMGGGGTEAFF. Using reference TRBV19 and TRBJ1-1 for the parts outside the CDR3, the full variable domain is DGGITQSPKYLFRKEGQNVTLSCEQNLNHDAMYWYRQDPGQGLRLIYYSQIVNDFQKGDIAEGYSVSREKKESFPLTVTSAQKNPTAFYLCASSMGGGGTEAFFGQGTRLTVV.

This clonotype was counted between two and nine times. The chain combines TRBV6-4 with TRBJ2-1; D is possibly TRBD1 or TRBD2 (5 bases each). The V gene's germline CDR1 is MRHNA and CDR2 SNTAGT. Trimming shortened V by 0 bases and J by 0 bases, and 9 bases separated the two germline ends. The CDR3 contains 16 residues. The CDR3 coding sequence is TGTGCCAGCAGTGACTCCGACGGGACCTCCTACAATGAGCAGTTCTTC. Translating gives CASSDSDGTSYNEQFF.

This clonotype came up many times. V gene TRBV11-2 combines with J gene TRBJ2-1, with 9 bases aligning to TRBD1. V shed 3 bases, J shed 12 bases, and the junction held 6 bases outside the gene matches. The CDR3 is 13 residues long. The V gene's germline CDR1 is SGHAT and CDR2 FQNNGV. The CDR3 protein is CASSFGTGGGQFF. CDR3 nucleotide sequence: TGTGCCAGCAGCTTCGGTACAGGGGGCGGGCAGTTCTTC.

The chain links TRBV28 to TRBJ1-2; 9 bases map to TRBD1. J gave up 4 bases and V 6 bases, and 12 bases lay outside the gene matches. Germline assignment: CDR1 MDHEN and CDR2 SYDVKM. The CDR3 consists of 16 residues. CDR3 nucleotides: TGTGCCAGCAGCCTCCCCGTGACAGGGGGTAGCTATGGCTACACCTTC. Translation: CASSLPVTGGSYGYTF.

The DNA of the CDR3 is TGTGCCAGCAGTCATGGGGTTAGCAATCAGCCCCAGCATTTT. Translating gives CASSHGVSNQPQHF. The V and J genes are TRBV28 and TRBJ1-5; D unclear. The germline V gene encodes CDR1 MDHEN and CDR2 SYDVKM. V was trimmed by 5 bases and J by 0 bases, leaving 8 bases between them. The CDR3 extends over 14 amino acids.

The chain carries TRBV27 and TRBJ2-7; 10 nucleotides line up with TRBD1. Germline CDR1 MNHEY, CDR2 SMNVEV (reference sequence). With 4 bases clipped from V and 7 bases from J, the junction kept 10 bases outside the gene matches. The CDR3 totals 15 residues. The CDR3 loop reads CASSSTDRGYKEQYF. The CDR3 DNA sequence: TGTGCCAGCAGTTCAACGGACAGGGGGTACAAAGAGCAGTACTTC.

This clonotype was observed many times. The rearrangement joins TRBV28 to TRBJ2-1, with TRBD2 matching 10 bases. Germline lookup yields CDR1 MDHEN and CDR2 SYDVKM. There are 16 residues in the CDR3. V shed 6 bases, J shed 6 bases, and the junction held 11 bases outside the gene matches. The CDR3 loop is CASSRKGSGRPNEQFF. In nucleotides, the CDR3 is TGTGCCAGCAGCCGCAAGGGTAGCGGGAGGCCCAATGAGCAGTTCTTC.

This clonotype was counted once. This chain connects TRBV20-1 to TRBJ2-7; TRBD2 aligns across 10 bases. The CDR3 extends over 14 amino acids. Trimming removed 3 bases from V and 3 bases from J; junction bases left unmatched: 5. Germline V gene lookup returns CDR1 DFQATT and CDR2 SNEGSKA (reference sequence). CDR3 DNA sequence: TGCAGTGCTAGTTTTCTAGCGGGGGACTACGAGCAGTACTTC. Its translation is CSASFLAGDYEQYF.

This clonotype was detected only a few times. The chain employs TRBV2 and TRBJ1-1; D may be TRBD1 (6 bases). The CDR3 length is 14 residues. Trimming shortened V by 2 bases and J by 8 bases, and 15 bases separated the two germline ends. From germline, CDR1 is SNHLY and CDR2 FYNNEI. The CDR3 is CASSERSGQLEAFF. CDR3 in DNA: TGTGCCAGCAGTGAAAGGTCCGGACAGCTAGAAGCTTTCTTT.